These T cell receptor beta chains were read from a single sample in a study of cytomegalovirus exposure and HLA in healthy donors. Assay: immunoSEQ multiplex PCR; the TCRdb copy retains only in-frame clones and omits some. The repertoire has 150,000 or so clones, approximately 88% of them found once; the top ten carry approximately 0.98%. Source material: PBMCs. These TCRs come from a man aged 25 to 45 in good health and CMV-seronegative. The CDR3 runs from the conserved cysteine through the conserved F or W. A D gene is named only where the DNA matches it firmly.

>TRBV19|TRBJ1-5|-
CASRRAGGNQPQHF
>TRBV2|TRBJ2-5|-
CASSGTQSRGETQYF
>TRBV7-8|TRBJ1-3|-
CASSLGGLNSGNTIYF
>TRBV14|TRBJ2-1|TRBD2
CASSPGVAGYNEQFF
>TRBV13|TRBJ2-3|-
CASSSVDTQYF
>TRBV11-2|TRBJ2-5|-
CASRQSGRQETQYF
>TRBV28|TRBJ1-1|-
CASSFQWNTEAFF
>TRBV18|TRBJ1-3|-
CASSPGEGQTTGTGNTIYF
>TRBV5-1|TRBJ1-5|-
CASSLEPGQGNQPQHF
>TRBV11-2|TRBJ1-2|-
CASSLSVSGAGGYTF
>TRBV11-2|TRBJ1-1|TRBD1
CASSTNRGFEAFF